This T cell receptor beta chain comes out of a study of blood T cells in healthy people across ages. Study conclusions and caveats: Comparison with aged donors showed that long-lived donors had more naive CD4+ cells and higher diversity. Across the age range, TCR beta diversity per million T cells fell in a roughly linear way.

Each sample provided at least 5 micrograms of extracted total RNA. To note about this clonotype: Its antigen is unknown.

A sample-barcoded 5' primer and a J-beta primer mix were used in a second PCR of roughly 6 to 11 cycles. With 12 random nucleotides, a template-switch adaptor tagged each individual cDNA molecule. MiXCR was run by TCRdb on the 5' RACE reads, yielding one entry per CDR3 protein. The table shows 1.5 million to 2 million distinct CDR3 sequences, with around 48% occurring only once. The CDR3 covers 13 residues. V trimming: 7 bases; J trimming: 3 bases; junction bases outside the gene matches: 2. Germline lookup yields CDR1 MNHEY and CDR2 SMNVEV (reference sequence). Material for sequencing was blood. The clonotype comes from a middle-aged woman in good health. The chain links TRBV27 to TRBJ1-2; 10 bases match TRBD1. CDR3 residues: CASTGQGYYGYTF. CDR3 in DNA: TGTGCCAGCACGGGACAGGGGTACTATGGCTACACCTTC.